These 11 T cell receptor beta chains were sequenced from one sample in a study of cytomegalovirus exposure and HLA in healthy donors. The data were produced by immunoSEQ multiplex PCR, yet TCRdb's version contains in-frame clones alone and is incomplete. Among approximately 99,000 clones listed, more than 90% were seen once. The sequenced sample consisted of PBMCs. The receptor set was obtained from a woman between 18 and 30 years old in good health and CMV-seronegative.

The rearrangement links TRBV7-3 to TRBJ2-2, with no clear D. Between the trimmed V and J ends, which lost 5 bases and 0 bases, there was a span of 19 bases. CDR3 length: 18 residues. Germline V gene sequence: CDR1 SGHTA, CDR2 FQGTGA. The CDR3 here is CASSKDPARSPNTGELFF. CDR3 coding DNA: TGTGCCAGCAGCAAAGATCCGGCTAGGTCTCCGAACACCGGGGAGCTGTTTTTT.

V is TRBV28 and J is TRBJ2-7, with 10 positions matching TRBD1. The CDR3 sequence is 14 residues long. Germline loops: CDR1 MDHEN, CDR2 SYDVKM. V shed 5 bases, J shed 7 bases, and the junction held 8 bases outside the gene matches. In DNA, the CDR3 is TGTGCCAGCAGTAAAGGACAGGGGGTGAGGGAGCAGTACTTC. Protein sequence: CASSKGQGVREQYF.

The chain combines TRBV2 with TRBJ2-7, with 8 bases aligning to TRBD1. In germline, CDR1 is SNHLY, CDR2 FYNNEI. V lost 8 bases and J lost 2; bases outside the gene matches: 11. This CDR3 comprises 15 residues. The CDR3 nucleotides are TGTGCCAGCTCTTCGGGGCAGGGGGCCCCCTACGAGCAGTACTTC. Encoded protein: CASSSGQGAPYEQYF.

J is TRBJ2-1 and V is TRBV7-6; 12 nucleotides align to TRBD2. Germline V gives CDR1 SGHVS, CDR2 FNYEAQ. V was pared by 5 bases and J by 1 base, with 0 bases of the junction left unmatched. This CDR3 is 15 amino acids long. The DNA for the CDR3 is TGTGCCAGCAGCGGGACTAGCGGGTCCTACAATGAGCAGTTCTTC. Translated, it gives CASSGTSGSYNEQFF.

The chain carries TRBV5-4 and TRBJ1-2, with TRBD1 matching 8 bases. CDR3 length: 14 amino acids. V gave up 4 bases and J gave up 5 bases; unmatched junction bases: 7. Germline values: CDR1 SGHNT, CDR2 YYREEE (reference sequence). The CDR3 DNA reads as TGTGCCAGCAGCCTGGACAGGGAGAGGTATGGCTACACCTTC. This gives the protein CASSLDRERYGYTF.

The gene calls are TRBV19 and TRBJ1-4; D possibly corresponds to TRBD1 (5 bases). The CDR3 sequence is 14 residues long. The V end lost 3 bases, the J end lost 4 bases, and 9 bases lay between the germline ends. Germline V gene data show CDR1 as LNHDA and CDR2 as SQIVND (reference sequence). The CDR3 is CASSIRAYNEKLFF. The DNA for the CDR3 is TGTGCCAGTAGTATCAGGGCCTATAATGAAAAACTGTTTTTT. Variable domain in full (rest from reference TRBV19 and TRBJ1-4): DGGITQSPKYLFRKEGQNVTLSCEQNLNHDAMYWYRQDPGQGLRLIYYSQIVNDFQKGDIAEGYSVSREKKESFPLTVTSAQKNPTAFYLCASSIRAYNEKLFFGSGTQLSVL.

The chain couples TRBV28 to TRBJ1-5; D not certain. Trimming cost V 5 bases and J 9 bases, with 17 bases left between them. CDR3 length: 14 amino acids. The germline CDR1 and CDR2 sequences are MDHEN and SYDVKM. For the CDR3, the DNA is TGTGCCAGCAGTGAACAGAGCCTGGAGGGGCCCCAGCATTTT. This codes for CASSEQSLEGPQHF.

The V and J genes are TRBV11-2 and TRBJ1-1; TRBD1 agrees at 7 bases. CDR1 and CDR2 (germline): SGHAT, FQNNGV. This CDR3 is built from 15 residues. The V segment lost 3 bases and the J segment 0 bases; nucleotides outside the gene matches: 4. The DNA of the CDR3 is TGTGCCAGCAGCTTGAGGGGGCTGGTGAACACTGAAGCTTTCTTT. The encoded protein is CASSLRGLVNTEAFF.

CDR3 in DNA: TGTGCCAGCAGTCCAGACAGGCTCTCCTTTGGCTACACCTTC. Encoded protein: CASSPDRLSFGYTF. The V and J genes are TRBV11-1 and TRBJ1-2; a possible D gene is TRBD1 (6 bases). This CDR3 comprises 14 residues. Per the germline V gene, CDR1 is SGHAT and CDR2 is FQDESV (reference sequence). Trimming cost V 6 bases and J 7 bases, with 18 bases left between them.

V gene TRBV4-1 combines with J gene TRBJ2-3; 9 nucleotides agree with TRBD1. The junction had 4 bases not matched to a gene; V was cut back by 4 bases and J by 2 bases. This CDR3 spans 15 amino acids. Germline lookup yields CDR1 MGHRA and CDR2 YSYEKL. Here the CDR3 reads CASSRRTGATDTQYF. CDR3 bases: TGCGCCAGCAGCCGCCGGACAGGGGCCACAGATACGCAGTATTTT.

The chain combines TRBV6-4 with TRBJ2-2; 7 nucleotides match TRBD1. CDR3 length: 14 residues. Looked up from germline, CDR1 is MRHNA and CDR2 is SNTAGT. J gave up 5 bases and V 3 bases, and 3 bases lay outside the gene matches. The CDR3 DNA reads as TGTGCCAGCAGTGAGATCAGGGGGACCGGGGAGCTGTTTTTT. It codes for CASSEIRGTGELFF.